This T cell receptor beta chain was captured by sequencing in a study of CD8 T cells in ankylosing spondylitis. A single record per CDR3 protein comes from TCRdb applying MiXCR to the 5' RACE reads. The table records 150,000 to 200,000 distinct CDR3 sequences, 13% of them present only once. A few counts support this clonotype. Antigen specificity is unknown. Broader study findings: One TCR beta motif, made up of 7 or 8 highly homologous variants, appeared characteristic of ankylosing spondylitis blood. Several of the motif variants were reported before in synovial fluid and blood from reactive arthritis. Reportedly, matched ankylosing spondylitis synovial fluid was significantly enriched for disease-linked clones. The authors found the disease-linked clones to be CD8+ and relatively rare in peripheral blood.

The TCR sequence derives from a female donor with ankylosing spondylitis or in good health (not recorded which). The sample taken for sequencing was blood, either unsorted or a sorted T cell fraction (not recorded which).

The CDR3 DNA follows: TGCAGTGCTTCAGGGGGCGCTTGGAAGAACACTGAAGCTTTCTTT. Translation: CSASGGAWKNTEAFF. The chain links TRBV20-1 to TRBJ1-1; 8 bases are shared with TRBD1. The J segment lost 1 base and the V segment lost 5 bases, leaving 9 bases of the junction unmatched. CDR3 length: 15 residues. Germline V gene sequence: CDR1 DFQATT, CDR2 SNEGSKA (reference sequence).